What follows are 16 T cell receptor beta chains derived from one specimen sequenced in a study of T cell responses to AZD1222 COVID-19 vaccine. Assay used: immunoSEQ multiplex PCR; TCRdb lists only in-frame clones, some missing. The repertoire consists of under 150,000 clones, with about nine tenths occurring once and the leading ten covering roughly 3.1%. The input for sequencing was peripheral blood, taken on day 0 of AZD1222 vaccination. The receptors were gathered from an adult in good health.

The rearrangement joins TRBV3-1 (or the pseudogene TRBV3-2) to TRBJ2-3; possible D gene TRBD2, 5 bases. V was cut by 1 base and J by 0 bases, with 14 bases left in between. CDR1 is LGHDT and CDR2 is YNNKEL in the germline V gene (reference sequence). The length of the CDR3 is 17 residues. Written as DNA, the CDR3 is TGTGCCAGCAGCCAAGTATCGGGTGGCGGGAGCACAGATACGCAGTATTTT. Translated, it gives CASSQVSGGGSTDTQYF.

The chain joins TRBV9 to TRBJ1-4; TRBD1 agrees at 7 bases. The junction had 6 bases not matched to a gene; V was cut back by 2 bases and J by 5 bases. CDR3 length: 15 residues. CDR1 SGDLS and CDR2 YYNGEE come from the germline V gene. This chain's CDR3 is CASSVLAGQNEKLFF. DNA of the CDR3: TGTGCCAGCAGCGTTCTCGCGGGACAGAATGAAAAACTGTTTTTT.

The chain joins TRBV6-5 to TRBJ2-1, with unresolved D. The CDR3 length is 12 residues. V was cut by 2 bases and J by 13 bases, with 12 bases left in between. The germline gives CDR1 MNHEY, CDR2 SVGAGI. In nucleotides, the CDR3 is TGTGCCAGCAGTTACGCGGATAGTCAACAGTTCTTC. Amino acid sequence: CASSYADSQQFF.

The chain is built from TRBV6-2 or TRBV6-3 and TRBJ1-4; 8 bases fit TRBD1. The CDR3 is made up of 15 amino acids. V lost 5 bases, J lost 7 bases, and 9 bases stayed unmatched. From germline, CDR1 is MNHEY and CDR2 SVGEGT. CDR3: CASSDDTGGIEKLFF. In nucleotides, the CDR3 is TGTGCCAGCAGTGACGATACAGGGGGGATTGAAAAACTGTTTTTT.

J is TRBJ2-3 and V is TRBV10-3, with a possible D match to TRBD1 (5 bases). The V gene's germline CDR1 is ENHRY and CDR2 SYGVKD. Trimming took off 4 bases at V and 2 bases at J, with 10 bases between the two ends. The CDR3 runs to 14 residues. The CDR3: CAISGSGSTDTQYF. CDR3 bases: TGTGCCATCAGTGGCTCAGGGTCCACAGATACGCAGTATTTT.

The chain is built from TRBV4-1 and TRBJ2-1, with TRBD2 identical over 10 bases. The length of the CDR3 is 16 residues. The germline gives CDR1 MGHRA, CDR2 YSYEKL. Trimming at V came to 4 bases and at J to 4 bases, leaving 7 bases not matched to a gene. CDR3 DNA: TGCGCCAGCAGCCCCTCCGGGACTAGCGTTTACAATGAGCAGTTCTTC. It yields the protein CASSPSGTSVYNEQFF.

The V and J genes are TRBV30 and TRBJ1-2; a weak D match, TRBD1 (6 bases). This CDR3 has 15 amino acids. V lost 0 bases and J 6 bases, leaving 17 bases between the germline ends. Germline V gives CDR1 GTSNPN, CDR2 SVGIG (reference sequence). CDR3 sequence reads: CAWSVRGRGRDGYTF. The CDR3 region has the DNA TGTGCCTGGAGTGTACGGGGCAGGGGAAGGGATGGCTACACCTTC.

This chain links TRBV30 with TRBJ2-1, with D perhaps matching TRBD1 (6 bases). The CDR3 sequence is 12 residues long. V lost 0 bases and J lost 9, with 9 bases in between. Per the germline V gene, CDR1 is GTSNPN and CDR2 is SVGIG (reference sequence). The CDR3 loop is CAWSVQGLEQFF. CDR3 coding DNA: TGTGCCTGGAGTGTGCAGGGGCTTGAGCAGTTCTTC.

The rearrangement joins TRBV18 to TRBJ1-6, with 7 bases fitting TRBD1. Germline V gives CDR1 KGHSH, CDR2 LQKENI. Trimming cost V 3 bases and J 7 bases; bases outside gene matches: 6. The CDR3 extends over 15 amino acids. The CDR3 loop reads CASSPGTVGNSPLHF. The CDR3 DNA is TGTGCCAGCTCACCCGGGACAGTCGGGAATTCACCCCTCCACTTT.

The chain joins TRBV27 to TRBJ2-3, with D possibly being TRBD2 (5 bases). There are 15 residues in the CDR3. The germline V gene has CDR1 MNHEY and CDR2 SMNVEV (reference sequence). Trimming pared 6 bases from V and 0 bases from J, leaving 13 bases between. As DNA, the CDR3 is TGTGCCAGCAGAGTCGGGGATTCTAGCACAGATACGCAGTATTTT. Its translation is CASRVGDSSTDTQYF.

The rearrangement links TRBV5-1 to TRBJ1-2, with D tentatively TRBD1 (5 bases). The V end was cut by 7 bases, the J end by 6 bases, with 25 bases between. Germline V gene sequence: CDR1 SGHRS, CDR2 YFSETQ. This CDR3 is 16 amino acids long. The CDR3 loop reads CASGLAGAGESNGYTF. In DNA, the CDR3 is TGCGCCAGCGGCCTTGCGGGAGCGGGGGAAAGTAATGGCTACACCTTC.

J is TRBJ1-1 and V is TRBV10-1; D gene unclear. CDR1 and CDR2 from the germline V gene are WNHNN and SYGVQD (reference sequence). Deletions cut 8 bases from V and 5 bases from J, with 9 bases between. The CDR3 has 11 residues. The CDR3 sequence: CASVALTEAFF. The DNA of the CDR3 is TGCGCCAGCGTAGCCTTAACTGAAGCTTTCTTT.

V gene TRBV9 combines with J gene TRBJ1-2, with D possibly matching TRBD1 (5 bases). V lost 0 bases and J 4 bases, leaving 13 bases between the germline ends. The CDR3 is 15 amino acids. Germline CDR1 reads SGDLS; CDR2 reads YYNGEE. This chain's CDR3 is CASSVEGAGLYGYTF. In nucleotides, the CDR3 is TGTGCCAGCAGCGTAGAAGGGGCCGGTCTCTATGGCTACACCTTC.

There are a few counts of this clone. J is TRBJ1-1 and V is TRBV30, with D hard to call. The V gene lost 6 bases and the J gene lost 1 base, with 9 bases spanning the gap. CDR3 size: 12 residues. Looked up from germline, CDR1 is GTSNPN and CDR2 is SVGIG (reference sequence). CDR3 residues: CACQPRNTEAFF. The CDR3 coding sequence is TGTGCCTGCCAGCCCAGGAACACTGAAGCTTTCTTT. Combining the CDR3 with reference TRBV30 and TRBJ1-1 gives the whole variable domain SQTIHQWPATLVQPVGSPLSLECTVEGTSNPNLYWYRQAAGRGLQLLFYSVGIGQISSEVPQNLSASRPQDRQFILSSKKLLLSDSGFYLCACQPRNTEAFFGQGTRLTVV.

The CDR3 sequence is CASSRGQGTKLTPYEQYF. CDR3 bases: TGTGCCAGTAGTAGGGGACAGGGGACCAAATTAACCCCCTACGAGCAGTACTTC. This chain links TRBV19 with TRBJ2-7; 10 bases match TRBD1. V dropped 4 bases and J dropped 2; count of bases not matched to a gene: 14. Germline V gene lookup returns CDR1 LNHDA and CDR2 SQIVND (reference sequence). The CDR3 consists of 18 residues.

This chain links TRBV6-5 with TRBJ2-3; maybe TRBD2 (5 bases). The germline V and J ends were trimmed by 0 bases and 2 bases, with 9 bases remaining between them. This CDR3 is 15 amino acids long. Germline V lookup: CDR1 MNHEY, CDR2 SVGAGI. The CDR3 nucleotides read TGTGCCAGCAGTTACTCGGGGAGACTCACAGATACGCAGTATTTT. This sequence encodes CASSYSGRLTDTQYF.